Listed below are T cell receptor beta chains from one sample, sequenced in a study of control samples from healthy donors and cancer patients. The assay was immunoSEQ multiplex PCR, and TCRdb's table has in-frame clones only and misses some. This sample carries some 200,000 clones, roughly 91% of them seen once, and the ten largest clones take approximately 1.4%. The material sequenced was blood. The source of these receptors is a woman between 25 and 40 years old in good health. The CDR3 runs from the conserved cysteine through the conserved F or W. A D gene is named only where the DNA matches it firmly. Not every row has a clone size; where given, it reads once, few, many or a size class.

CDR3	DNA	size	V	J	D
CASRTGSNYGYTF	TGTGCCAGCAGGACAGGGTCCAACTATGGCTACACCTTC	-	TRBV6-5	TRBJ1-2	TRBD1
CASSGNYEQYF	TGTGCCAGCAGCGGAAACTACGAGCAGTACTTC	-	TRBV28	TRBJ2-7	-
CASSVEGTRTDTQYF	TGTGCCAGCAGCGTAGAAGGGACCCGCACAGATACGCAGTATTTT	-	TRBV9	TRBJ2-3	-
CASSGQPNTEAFF	TGTGCCAGCAGCGGACAGCCGAACACTGAAGCTTTCTTT	-	TRBV2	TRBJ1-1	-
CASSRDRNTEAFF	TGTGCCAGCAGCCGGGACAGGAACACTGAAGCTTTCTTT	few	TRBV14	TRBJ1-1	TRBD1
CASSSGPTEAFF	TGTGCCAGCAGCTCAGGGCCCACTGAAGCTTTCTTT	-	TRBV3-1/TRBV3-2	TRBJ1-1	-
CASSPTSGSTDTQYF	TGTGCCAGCAGTCCGACTAGCGGAAGCACAGATACGCAGTATTTT	few	TRBV6-4	TRBJ2-3	TRBD2
CASSYDRGNTIYF	TGTGCCAGCAGCTATGACAGGGGGAACACCATATATTTT	-	TRBV6-5	TRBJ1-3	TRBD1
CASSLGSGGAADTQYF	TGTGCCAGCAGCTTAGGTAGCGGGGGGGCCGCAGATACGCAGTATTTT	-	TRBV7-6	TRBJ2-3	TRBD2
CASSGLVNEQFF	TGTGCCAGCAGTGGGCTAGTCAATGAGCAGTTCTTC	-	TRBV2	TRBJ2-1	-
CASSLASRGRIGELFF	TGTGCCAGCAGCTTAGCGTCCCGCGGGAGGATCGGGGAGCTGTTTTTT	-	TRBV7-2	TRBJ2-2	TRBD2
CASSDGDFLYEQYF	TGTGCCAGCAGTGATGGGGACTTTCTCTACGAGCAGTACTTC	-	TRBV2	TRBJ2-7	-
CASSLASLSYNEQFF	TGTGCCAGCAGCTTAGCATCTCTCTCCTACAATGAGCAGTTCTTC	once	TRBV7-9	TRBJ2-1	-
CASSLDRGTYEQYF	TGTGCCAGCAGTTTGGACAGGGGGACCTACGAGCAGTACTTC	-	TRBV5-8	TRBJ2-7	TRBD1
CASSPPRGLGGKTGELFF	TGTGCCAGCAGCCCCCCCCGGGGACTAGGGGGAAAAACCGGGGAGCTGTTTTTT	-	TRBV3-1/TRBV3-2	TRBJ2-2	TRBD2
CASRVGGGGTGYTF	TGTGCCAGCCGCGTAGGAGGGGGGGGCACTGGCTACACCTTC	-	TRBV9	TRBJ1-2	-
CASSQAGTGGNQPQHF	TGTGCCAGCAGCCAAGCTGGGACAGGGGGGAATCAGCCCCAGCATTTT	-	TRBV4-2	TRBJ1-5	TRBD1
CASSQDRGSGSDTQYF	TGCGCCAGCAGCCAAGACCGCGGGAGTGGCTCAGATACGCAGTATTTT	-	TRBV4-3	TRBJ2-3	TRBD2
CASSYGDRLYGYTF	TGTGCCAGCAGTTACGGGGACAGGCTCTATGGCTACACCTTC	-	TRBV6-5	TRBJ1-2	TRBD1
CASSSGAYEQFF	TGTGCCAGCAGTTCAGGGGCGTATGAGCAGTTCTTC	-	TRBV28	TRBJ2-1	-
CASSPRLAGGYEQYF	TGTGCCAGCAGCCCGAGACTAGCGGGGGGGTACGAGCAGTACTTC	-	TRBV13	TRBJ2-7	TRBD2
CSADTDTEAFF	TGCAGCGCCGACACCGACACTGAAGCTTTCTTT	once	TRBV29-1	TRBJ1-1	-
CASSASRTGRNSPLHF	TGTGCCAGCAGCGCGAGCCGGACAGGGCGGAATTCACCCCTCCACTTT	-	TRBV21-1	TRBJ1-6	-
CASSYRQGTGEQYF	TGTGCCAGCAGTTACAGACAGGGTACTGGGGAGCAGTACTTC	-	TRBV6-5	TRBJ2-7	TRBD1
CASSFGGASTDTQYF	TGCGCCAGCAGCTTTGGGGGGGCGAGCACAGATACGCAGTATTTT	-	TRBV5-1	TRBJ2-3	-
CASSLSGVGYNEQFF	TGTGCCAGCAGCCTGAGCGGGGTGGGTTACAATGAGCAGTTCTTC	-	TRBV3-1/TRBV3-2	TRBJ2-1	TRBD2
CATSLDRNTEAFF	TGTGCCACCAGCCTAGACAGGAACACTGAAGCTTTCTTT	-	TRBV15	TRBJ1-1	-
CASSEGSGRGTGELFF	TGTGCCAGCAGCGAGGGGAGCGGGAGGGGGACCGGGGAGCTGTTTTTT	-	TRBV9	TRBJ2-2	TRBD2
CASSLGTAREKLFF	TGTGCCAGCAGCCTCGGGACAGCAAGGGAAAAACTGTTTTTT	-	TRBV7-2	TRBJ1-4	TRBD1
CASSYSRGRVNSPLHF	TGTGCCAGCAGTTACTCGAGGGGTAGGGTTAATTCACCCCTCCACTTT	-	TRBV6-5	TRBJ1-6	-
CASSPNRGLREQYF	TGTGCCAGCAGCCCGAACAGGGGGTTACGCGAGCAGTACTTC	-	TRBV5-6	TRBJ2-7	TRBD1
CASSLGLSGNTIYF	TGTGCCAGCAGCTTAGGGCTCTCTGGAAACACCATATATTTT	-	TRBV7-9	TRBJ1-3	-
CASSLQGGKTEAFF	TGTGCCAGCAGCTTACAGGGGGGGAAGACTGAAGCTTTCTTT	-	TRBV5-5	TRBJ1-1	TRBD1
CASSIEARGRGYGYTF	TGTGCCAGTAGTATAGAGGCCAGGGGGCGAGGCTATGGCTACACCTTC	-	TRBV19	TRBJ1-2	TRBD1
CATRPDRGTDTQYF	TGTGCCACCAGGCCCGACAGGGGCACAGATACGCAGTATTTT	-	TRBV15	TRBJ2-3	TRBD1